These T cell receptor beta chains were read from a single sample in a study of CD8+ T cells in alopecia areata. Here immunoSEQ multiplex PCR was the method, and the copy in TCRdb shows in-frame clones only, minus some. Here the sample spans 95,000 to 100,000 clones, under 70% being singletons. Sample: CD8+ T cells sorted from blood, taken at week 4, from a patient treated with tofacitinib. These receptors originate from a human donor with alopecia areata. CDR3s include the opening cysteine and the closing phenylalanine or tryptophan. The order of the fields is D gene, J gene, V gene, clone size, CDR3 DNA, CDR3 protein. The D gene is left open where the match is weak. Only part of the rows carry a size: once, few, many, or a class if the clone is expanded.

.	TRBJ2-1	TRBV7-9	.	TGTGCCAGCAGCCTGACCCAAGATGAGCAGTTCTTC	CASSLTQDEQFF
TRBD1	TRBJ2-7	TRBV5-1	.	TGCGCCAGCAGCTTCACCGACAGGGGGCCCAGGAGCGACGAGCAGTACTTC	CASSFTDRGPRSDEQYF
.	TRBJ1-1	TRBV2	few	TGTGCCAGCGAGACCGGGGGGAGCACTGAAGCTTTCTTT	CASETGGSTEAFF
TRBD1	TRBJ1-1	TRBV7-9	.	TGTGCCAGCAGCCCTCGGACAGGGGGCAGAACTGAAGCTTTCTTT	CASSPRTGGRTEAFF
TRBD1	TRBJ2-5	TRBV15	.	TGTGCCACCAGCAGAGAAGTGGGACAGGGAGGAGAGACCCAGTACTTC	CATSREVGQGGETQYF
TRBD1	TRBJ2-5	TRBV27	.	TGTGCCAGCAGTGTGGGGACAGGGCGTGGGGAGACCCAGTACTTC	CASSVGTGRGETQYF
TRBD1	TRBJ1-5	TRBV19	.	TGTGCCAGTAGTATCCGGACAGGGATGCACCTTAGCAATCAGCCCCAGCATTTT	CASSIRTGMHLSNQPQHF
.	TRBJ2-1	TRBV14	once	TGTGCCAGCAGCCAAGACCCGGACTGGGAGCAGTTCTTC	CASSQDPDWEQFF
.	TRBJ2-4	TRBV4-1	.	TGCGCCAGCAGCCAAGGGGATTCGGGGTTGAACATTCAGTACTTC	CASSQGDSGLNIQYF
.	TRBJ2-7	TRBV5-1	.	TGCGCCAGCAGACTAACCGAAGGGTCTCCCTACGAGCAGTACTTC	CASRLTEGSPYEQYF
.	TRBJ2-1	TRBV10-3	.	TGTGCCATCAGTGCCAGGGAGGATAATGAGCAGTTCTTC	CAISAREDNEQFF
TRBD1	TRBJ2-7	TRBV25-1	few	TGTGCCAGCAGTGGACGACAGGGCCCCTACGAGCAGTACTTC	CASSGRQGPYEQYF
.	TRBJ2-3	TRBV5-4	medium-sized	TGTGCCAGCAGCTTGAGGCCTACAGATACGCAGTATTTT	CASSLRPTDTQYF
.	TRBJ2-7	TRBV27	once	TGTGCCAGCAGCCAGGATGGATTCTTTAGCTCCTACGAGCAGTACTTC	CASSQDGFFSSYEQYF
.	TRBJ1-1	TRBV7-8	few	TGTGCCAGCACCGACAGGACTGAAGCTTTCTTT	CASTDRTEAFF
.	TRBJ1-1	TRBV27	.	TGTGCCAGCAGTTTAGAGCCCTGGGGTGCAGGGGCGTCGGACACTGAAGCTTTCTTT	CASSLEPWGAGASDTEAFF
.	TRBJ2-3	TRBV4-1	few	TGCGCCAGCAGCCAAGCCTTCGGACTAGATACGCAGTATTTT	CASSQAFGLDTQYF
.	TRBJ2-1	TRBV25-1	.	TGTGCCAGCAGTGGGGCTCCTTCTAGCTCCTACAATGAGCAGTTCTTC	CASSGAPSSSYNEQFF
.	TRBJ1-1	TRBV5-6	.	TGTGCCAGCAGCTTGACCGGTATGACTGAAGCTTTCTTT	CASSLTGMTEAFF
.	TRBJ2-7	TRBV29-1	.	TGCAGCGCCCGGACAGCTGTAGAGGGGGTCCCGTACGAGCAGTACTTC	CSARTAVEGVPYEQYF
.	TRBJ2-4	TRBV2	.	TGTGCCAGTAGGCCTCCGGGGGCTTCTGCCAAAAACATTCAGTACTTC	CASRPPGASAKNIQYF
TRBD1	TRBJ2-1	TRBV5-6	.	TGTGCCAGCAGCTCAGGGGGATCTTACAATGAGCAGTTCTTC	CASSSGGSYNEQFF
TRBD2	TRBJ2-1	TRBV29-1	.	TGCAGCGTTGAACCCATAAGTAGCGCTAGCGGGGGGGCGGATGAGCAGTTCTTC	CSVEPISSASGGADEQFF
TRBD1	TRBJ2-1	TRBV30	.	TGTGCCTGGACGTCCGGGACAGGGCCTCGGAATGAGCAGTTCTTC	CAWTSGTGPRNEQFF
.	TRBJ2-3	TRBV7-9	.	TGTGCCAGCAGCTTAGCGGGGGCCCGCACAGATACGCAGTATTTT	CASSLAGARTDTQYF
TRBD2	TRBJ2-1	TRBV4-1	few	TGCGCCAGCAGCCAAGATTCTAGCGGGGGGGCAAATGAGCAGTTCTTC	CASSQDSSGGANEQFF
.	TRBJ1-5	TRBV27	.	TGTGCCAGCAGAGAGGGGTATAGCAATCAGCCCCAGCATTTT	CASREGYSNQPQHF
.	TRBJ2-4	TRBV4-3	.	TGCGCCAGCAGCCAAGATTTATACGGGGGGCGCGGGTGGAACATTCAGTACTTC	CASSQDLYGGRGWNIQYF
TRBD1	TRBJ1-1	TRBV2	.	TGTGCCAGCAGTTACAGGGGGCAAACTGAAGCTTTCTTT	CASSYRGQTEAFF
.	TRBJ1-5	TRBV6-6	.	TGTGCCAGCAGTGCAACTAGGCCCCAGCATTTT	CASSATRPQHF
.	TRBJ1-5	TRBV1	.	TGCACCAGCAGCCAAAATCAAGCCAGCGATTCTAGTAGCAATCAGCCCCAGCATTTT	CTSSQNQASDSSSNQPQHF
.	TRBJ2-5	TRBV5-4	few	TGTGCCAGCAGCTTCGACGGACAGAAAGAGACCCAGTACTTC	CASSFDGQKETQYF
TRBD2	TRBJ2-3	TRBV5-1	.	TGCGCCAGCAGCCCACCGGGACTAGCGGGAGCAGATACGCAGTATTTT	CASSPPGLAGADTQYF
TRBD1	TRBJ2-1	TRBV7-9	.	TGTGCCAGCAGCTTAGGCTCAGGGGGCCACAATGAGCAGTTCTTC	CASSLGSGGHNEQFF
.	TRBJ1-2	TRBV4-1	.	TGCGCCAGCAGCCCTACGTCTGCGGGAACCTTTGGCACCTTC	CASSPTSAGTFGTF
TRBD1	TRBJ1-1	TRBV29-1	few	TGCAGCGTTGATGAGGGGGCAGGAGAGGTCACTGAAGCTTTCTTT	CSVDEGAGEVTEAFF
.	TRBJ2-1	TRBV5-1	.	TGCGCCAGCAGCTTGAGCTCCTACAATGAGCAGTTCTTC	CASSLSSYNEQFF
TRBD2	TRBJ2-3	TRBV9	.	TGTGCCAGCAGCGCACTAGCGGGAGGTATCACAGATACGCAGTATTTT	CASSALAGGITDTQYF
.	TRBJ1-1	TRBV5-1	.	TGCGCCAGCAGCTTGGGGCAGATGAACACTGAAGCTTTCTTT	CASSLGQMNTEAFF
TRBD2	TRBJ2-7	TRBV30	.	TGTGCCTGGATCGCCGGGACTAGCGGAAACTACGAGCAGTACTTC	CAWIAGTSGNYEQYF